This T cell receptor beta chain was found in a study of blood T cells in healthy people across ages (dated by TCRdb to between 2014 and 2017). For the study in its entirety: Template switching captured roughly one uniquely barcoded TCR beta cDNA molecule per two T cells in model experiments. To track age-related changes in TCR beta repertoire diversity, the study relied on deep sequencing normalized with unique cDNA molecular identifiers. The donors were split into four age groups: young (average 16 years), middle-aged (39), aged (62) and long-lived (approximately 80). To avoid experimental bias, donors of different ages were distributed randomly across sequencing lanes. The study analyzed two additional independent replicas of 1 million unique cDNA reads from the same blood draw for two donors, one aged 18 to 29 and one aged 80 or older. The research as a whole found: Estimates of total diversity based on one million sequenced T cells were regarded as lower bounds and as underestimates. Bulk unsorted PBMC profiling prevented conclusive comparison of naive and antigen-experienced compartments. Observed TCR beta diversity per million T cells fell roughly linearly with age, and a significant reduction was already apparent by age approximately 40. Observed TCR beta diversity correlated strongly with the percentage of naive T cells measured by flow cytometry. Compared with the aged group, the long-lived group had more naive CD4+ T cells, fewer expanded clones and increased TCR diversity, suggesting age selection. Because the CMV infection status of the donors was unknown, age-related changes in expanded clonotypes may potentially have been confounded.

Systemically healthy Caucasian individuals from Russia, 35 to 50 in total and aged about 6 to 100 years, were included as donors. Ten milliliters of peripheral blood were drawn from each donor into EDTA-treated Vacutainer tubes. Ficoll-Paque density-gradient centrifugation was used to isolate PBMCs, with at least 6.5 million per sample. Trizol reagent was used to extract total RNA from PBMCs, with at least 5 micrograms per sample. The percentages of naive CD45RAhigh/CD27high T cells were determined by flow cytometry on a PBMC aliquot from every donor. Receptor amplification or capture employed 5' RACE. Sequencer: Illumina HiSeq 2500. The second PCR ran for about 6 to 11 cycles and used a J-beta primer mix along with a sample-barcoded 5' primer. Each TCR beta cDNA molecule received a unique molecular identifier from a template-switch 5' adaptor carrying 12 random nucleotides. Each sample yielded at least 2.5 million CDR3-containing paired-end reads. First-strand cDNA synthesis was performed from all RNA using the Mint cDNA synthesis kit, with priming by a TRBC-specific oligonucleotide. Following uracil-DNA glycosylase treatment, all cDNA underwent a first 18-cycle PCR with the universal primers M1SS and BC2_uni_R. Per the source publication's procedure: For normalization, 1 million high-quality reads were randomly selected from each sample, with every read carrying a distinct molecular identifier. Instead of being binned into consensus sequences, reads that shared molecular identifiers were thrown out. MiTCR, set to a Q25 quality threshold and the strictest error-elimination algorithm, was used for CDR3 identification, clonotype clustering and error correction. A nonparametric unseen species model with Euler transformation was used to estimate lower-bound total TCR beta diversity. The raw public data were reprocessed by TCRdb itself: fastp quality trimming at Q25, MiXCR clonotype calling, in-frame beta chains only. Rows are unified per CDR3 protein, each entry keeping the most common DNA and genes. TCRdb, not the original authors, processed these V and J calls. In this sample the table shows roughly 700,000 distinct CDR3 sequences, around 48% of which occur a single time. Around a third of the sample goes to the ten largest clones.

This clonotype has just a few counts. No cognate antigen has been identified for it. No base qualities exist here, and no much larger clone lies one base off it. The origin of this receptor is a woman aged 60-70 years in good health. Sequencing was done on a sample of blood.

The DNA sequence is TGCAGTGCTAGAGAGGAAGTAAACCATCCTACCTACGAGCAGTACTTC. This codes for CSAREEVNHPTYEQYF. The chain was built from TRBV20-1 and TRBJ2-5; there is no confident call for the D gene. The end of the DNA aligns better with TRBJ2-7, so the J call may be wrong. The germline V gene (reference sequence) specifies DFQATT as CDR1 and SNEGSKA as CDR2. The CDR3, from cysteine to phenylalanine, totals 16 residues. CDR3 DNA is the only sequence kept; it has 48 bases, read in frame from the first base.